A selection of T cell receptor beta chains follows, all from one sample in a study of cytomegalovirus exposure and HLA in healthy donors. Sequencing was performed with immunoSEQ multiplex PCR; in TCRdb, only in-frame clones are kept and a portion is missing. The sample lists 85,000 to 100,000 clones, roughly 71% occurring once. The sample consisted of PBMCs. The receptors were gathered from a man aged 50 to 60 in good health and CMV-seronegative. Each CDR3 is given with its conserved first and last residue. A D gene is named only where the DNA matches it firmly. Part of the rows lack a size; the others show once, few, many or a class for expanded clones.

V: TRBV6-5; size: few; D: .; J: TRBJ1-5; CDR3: CASSYSYLGNQPQHF; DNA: TGTGCCAGCAGTTACTCGTATCTCGGCAATCAGCCCCAGCATTTT
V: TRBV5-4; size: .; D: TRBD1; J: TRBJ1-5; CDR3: CASSAGTGGDQPQHF; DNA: TGTGCCAGCAGCGCCGGGACAGGGGGCGACCAGCCCCAGCATTTT
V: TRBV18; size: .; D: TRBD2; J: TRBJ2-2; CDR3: CASSPLLAGANTGELFF; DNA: TGTGCCAGCTCACCCTTACTAGCGGGAGCGAACACCGGGGAGCTGTTTTTT
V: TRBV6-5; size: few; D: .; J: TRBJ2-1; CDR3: CASRYHNEQFF; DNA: TGTGCCAGCAGGTATCACAATGAGCAGTTCTTC
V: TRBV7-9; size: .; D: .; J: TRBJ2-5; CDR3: CASSSTFAGVETQYF; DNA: TGTGCCAGCAGCTCCACTTTTGCAGGGGTCGAGACCCAGTACTTC
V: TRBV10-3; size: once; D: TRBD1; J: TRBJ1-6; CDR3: CAISTTGVDSPLHF; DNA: TGTGCCATCAGCACGACAGGGGTGGATTCACCCCTCCACTTT
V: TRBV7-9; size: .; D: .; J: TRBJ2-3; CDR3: CASSFGQGRADTQYF; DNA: TGTGCCAGCAGCTTCGGACAAGGAAGGGCAGATACGCAGTATTTT
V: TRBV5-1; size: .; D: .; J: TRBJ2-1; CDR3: CASSLYGTGLYNEQFF; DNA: TGCGCCAGCAGCTTGTATGGGACTGGTCTATACAATGAGCAGTTCTTC
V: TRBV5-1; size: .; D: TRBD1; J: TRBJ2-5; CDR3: CASSGGTGGQETQYF; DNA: TGCGCCAGCAGCGGAGGGACAGGGGGGCAAGAGACCCAGTACTTC
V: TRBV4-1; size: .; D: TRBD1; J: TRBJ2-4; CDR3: CASSQGWDSKNIQYF; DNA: TGCGCCAGCAGCCAAGGGTGGGACAGCAAAAACATTCAGTACTTC
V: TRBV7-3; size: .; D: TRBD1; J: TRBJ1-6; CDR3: CASRRDRNSPLHF; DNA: TGTGCCAGCAGACGGGACAGAAATTCACCCCTCCACTTT
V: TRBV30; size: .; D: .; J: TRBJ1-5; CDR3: CAWSERTLQPPQHF; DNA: TGTGCCTGGAGTGAGAGGACTCTGCAGCCGCCCCAGCATTTT
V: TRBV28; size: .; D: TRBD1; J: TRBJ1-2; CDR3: CASSLRDSGYTF; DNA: TGTGCCAGCAGTTTGAGGGACAGTGGCTACACCTTC
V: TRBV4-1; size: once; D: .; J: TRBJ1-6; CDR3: CASSQGYTGRIFRNSPLHF; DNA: TGCGCCAGCAGCCAAGGGTACACAGGCAGGATATTTCGGAATTCACCCCTCCACTTT
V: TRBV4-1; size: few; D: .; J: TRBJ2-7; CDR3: CASSTSRTANYEQYF; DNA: TGCGCCAGCAGCACATCTCGGACAGCCAACTACGAGCAGTACTTC
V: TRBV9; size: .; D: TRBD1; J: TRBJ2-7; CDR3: CASSAHRDSSYEQYF; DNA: TGTGCCAGCAGCGCACACCGGGACAGCTCCTACGAGCAGTACTTC
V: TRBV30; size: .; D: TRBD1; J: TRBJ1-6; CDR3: CAWSVGDSYNSPLHF; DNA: TGTGCCTGGAGTGTAGGGGACAGCTATAATTCACCCCTCCACTTT
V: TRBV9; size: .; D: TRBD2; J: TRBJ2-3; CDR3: CASSVGGSGRGTDTQYF; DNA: TGTGCCAGCAGCGTGGGGGGTTCGGGGAGGGGCACAGATACGCAGTATTTT